This T cell receptor beta chain was recovered during a study of shared clonotypes between healthy human individuals. Repertoires were generated with immunoSEQ multiplex PCR, while TCRdb's copy carries only in-frame clones and drops some. The table lists approximately 1.4 million clones, under 99% of them singletons. This CDR3 is built from 12 residues. The germline V gene has CDR1 SGHRS and CDR2 YFSETQ. The ends were cut back, 5 bases at V and 7 bases at J, with 10 bases in the middle. The source of this sequence is a man younger than 45 in good health. The sequenced sample was naive CD4+ T cells sorted from blood. Subset: CD45RA+ positively selected. This chain uses TRBV5-1 with TRBJ2-1, with a possible D match to TRBD2 (6 bases). CDR3 in DNA: TGCGCCAGCAGGCGGGATGCAAATGAGCAGTTCTTC. This codes for CASRRDANEQFF.